Listed below are T cell receptor beta chains from one sample, sequenced in a study of T cell responses to AZD1222 COVID-19 vaccine. The method was immunoSEQ multiplex PCR; TCRdb's version includes in-frame clones alone and lacks a portion of them. The table includes roughly 110,000 clones, about 90% detected once. Sequencing was performed on peripheral blood, taken 28 days after the second AZD1222 dose. Receptors originate from an adult who received the AZD1222 COVID-19 vaccine. The CDR3 runs from the conserved cysteine through the conserved F or W. D genes are given only for firm matches. For some rows the clone size is stated as once, few or many, or as a class when expanded; others skip it.

d_gene: TRBD2
v_gene: TRBV7-8
abundance: NA
j_gene: TRBJ2-1
CDR3nt: TGTGCCAGCAGCTCCCCGGGACTAGCGGTATCCTACAATGAGCAGTTCTTC
CDR3aa: CASSSPGLAVSYNEQFF

d_gene: NA
v_gene: TRBV18
abundance: NA
j_gene: TRBJ2-1
CDR3nt: TGTGCCAGCTCCCCGGGACGGACCTCCTACAATGAGCAGTTCTTC
CDR3aa: CASSPGRTSYNEQFF

d_gene: NA
v_gene: TRBV6-5
abundance: NA
j_gene: TRBJ1-1
CDR3nt: TGTGCCAGCAGCCCCGTGGGCCAGTTGAACACTGAAGCTTTCTTT
CDR3aa: CASSPVGQLNTEAFF

d_gene: NA
v_gene: TRBV5-1
abundance: NA
j_gene: TRBJ1-2
CDR3nt: TGCGCCAGCAGCTTGGAGACAGAAGGGTATGGCTACACCTTC
CDR3aa: CASSLETEGYGYTF

d_gene: NA
v_gene: TRBV4-3
abundance: NA
j_gene: TRBJ1-2
CDR3nt: TGCGCCAGCAGCCAAGATGGGACCCTGGGGGGTGGGAACTATGGCTACACCTTC
CDR3aa: CASSQDGTLGGGNYGYTF

d_gene: TRBD1
v_gene: TRBV6-1
abundance: NA
j_gene: TRBJ2-5
CDR3nt: TGTGCCAGCAGTGAAGCTGGTGGGACAGGGAAAGAGACCCAGTACTTC
CDR3aa: CASSEAGGTGKETQYF

d_gene: TRBD2
v_gene: TRBV10-1
abundance: NA
j_gene: TRBJ2-7
CDR3nt: TGCGCCAGCATCCCCTGGGGGGGACTGATCTCCTACGAGCAGTACTTC
CDR3aa: CASIPWGGLISYEQYF

d_gene: TRBD2
v_gene: TRBV5-1
abundance: NA
j_gene: TRBJ2-5
CDR3nt: TGCGCCAGCAGCTTGAACCAGCGGGGGGGCGGGGAGACCCAGTACTTC
CDR3aa: CASSLNQRGGGETQYF

d_gene: NA
v_gene: TRBV3-1/TRBV3-2
abundance: NA
j_gene: TRBJ1-1
CDR3nt: TGTGCCAGCAGCCGAGGACAGTCAGTAAATAGTTGGGCTGAAGCTTTCTTT
CDR3aa: CASSRGQSVNSWAEAFF

d_gene: NA
v_gene: TRBV19
abundance: once
j_gene: TRBJ2-7
CDR3nt: TGTGCCAGTAGTATATCTGACTTAGGGGAGCAGTACTTC
CDR3aa: CASSISDLGEQYF

d_gene: NA
v_gene: TRBV19
abundance: NA
j_gene: TRBJ1-2
CDR3nt: TGTGCCAGTAGTCCTACGGAGGGGTTCTATGGCTACACCTTC
CDR3aa: CASSPTEGFYGYTF

d_gene: TRBD1
v_gene: TRBV3-1/TRBV3-2
abundance: few
j_gene: TRBJ2-2
CDR3nt: TGTGCCAGCAGCCCGACAGGGACCGGGGAGCTGTTTTTT
CDR3aa: CASSPTGTGELFF

d_gene: NA
v_gene: TRBV4-2
abundance: NA
j_gene: TRBJ2-5
CDR3nt: TGTGCCAGCAGCCAAGAGGTGGCTGAGACCCAGTACTTC
CDR3aa: CASSQEVAETQYF

d_gene: NA
v_gene: TRBV3-1/TRBV3-2
abundance: NA
j_gene: TRBJ2-7
CDR3nt: TGTGCCAGCAGAAACATCCACGAGCAGTACTTC
CDR3aa: CASRNIHEQYF

d_gene: NA
v_gene: TRBV30
abundance: NA
j_gene: TRBJ2-6
CDR3nt: TGTGCCTGGAATCCCCCCCCCTCTGGGGCCAACGTCCTGACTTTC
CDR3aa: CAWNPPPSGANVLTF

d_gene: TRBD1
v_gene: TRBV7-9
abundance: NA
j_gene: TRBJ1-6
CDR3nt: TGTGCCAGCAGCCCCCCGGGACAGGGGATCAGTTCACCCCTCCACTTT
CDR3aa: CASSPPGQGISSPLHF

d_gene: NA
v_gene: TRBV19
abundance: few
j_gene: TRBJ1-1
CDR3nt: TGTGCCAGTAGTAGCAACCGGGGGACTGAAGCTTTCTTT
CDR3aa: CASSSNRGTEAFF

d_gene: NA
v_gene: TRBV6-5
abundance: NA
j_gene: TRBJ2-2
CDR3nt: TGTGCCAGCAGTTACGGCGGGATGAACACCGGGGAGCTGTTTTTT
CDR3aa: CASSYGGMNTGELFF

d_gene: NA
v_gene: TRBV7-8
abundance: NA
j_gene: TRBJ1-6
CDR3nt: TGTGCCAGCAGCCCAGGGAACAATTCACCCCTCCACTTT
CDR3aa: CASSPGNNSPLHF

d_gene: TRBD1
v_gene: TRBV25-1
abundance: NA
j_gene: TRBJ2-3
CDR3nt: TGTGCCAGCAGCAGGACAGGGGACTTCGCAGATACGCAGTATTTT
CDR3aa: CASSRTGDFADTQYF

d_gene: TRBD1
v_gene: TRBV27
abundance: NA
j_gene: TRBJ1-6
CDR3nt: TGTGCCAGCAGTCCGGGTGTACAGGGGATTTTCTGGAGTTCACCCCTCCACTTT
CDR3aa: CASSPGVQGIFWSSPLHF

d_gene: NA
v_gene: TRBV30
abundance: NA
j_gene: TRBJ1-2
CDR3nt: TGTGCCTGGAGTGACGGGCCGAAGGATGGCTACACCTTC
CDR3aa: CAWSDGPKDGYTF

d_gene: TRBD1
v_gene: TRBV6-4
abundance: NA
j_gene: TRBJ1-5
CDR3nt: TGTGCCAGCAACGACAGGGTCCTAGGCAATCAGCCCCAGCATTTT
CDR3aa: CASNDRVLGNQPQHF

d_gene: NA
v_gene: TRBV10-3
abundance: NA
j_gene: TRBJ2-1
CDR3nt: TGTGCCATCACGAACCAGGGCGCCTACAATGAGCAGTTCTTC
CDR3aa: CAITNQGAYNEQFF

d_gene: TRBD2
v_gene: TRBV5-4
abundance: NA
j_gene: TRBJ2-3
CDR3nt: TGTGCCAGCAGCTCAATCGGGACTAAGGCAGATACGCAGTATTTT
CDR3aa: CASSSIGTKADTQYF

d_gene: NA
v_gene: TRBV2
abundance: NA
j_gene: TRBJ2-7
CDR3nt: TGTGCCAGCAGTGACAGGGGCTCTCTTTACGAGCAGTACTTC
CDR3aa: CASSDRGSLYEQYF

d_gene: NA
v_gene: TRBV15
abundance: NA
j_gene: TRBJ1-4
CDR3nt: TGTGCCACCAGCAGAGATTTCGGGGGCGAAAAACTGTTTTTT
CDR3aa: CATSRDFGGEKLFF

d_gene: TRBD2
v_gene: TRBV9
abundance: NA
j_gene: TRBJ2-1
CDR3nt: TGTGCCAGCAGACCATTGGCGGGGGGGCCGGAGAATGAGCAGTTCTTC
CDR3aa: CASRPLAGGPENEQFF

d_gene: NA
v_gene: TRBV27
abundance: NA
j_gene: TRBJ1-5
CDR3nt: TGTGCCAGCAGCCCCGGGGGGGGCAGCAATCAGCCCCAGCATTTT
CDR3aa: CASSPGGGSNQPQHF

d_gene: NA
v_gene: TRBV4-2
abundance: NA
j_gene: TRBJ1-1
CDR3nt: TGTGCCAGCAGCCCTGACCTTAACACTGAAGCTTTCTTT
CDR3aa: CASSPDLNTEAFF

d_gene: TRBD2
v_gene: TRBV6-5
abundance: NA
j_gene: TRBJ2-1
CDR3nt: TGTGCCAGCAGCCCGGGGACTAGCCCCTACAATGAGCAGTTCTTC
CDR3aa: CASSPGTSPYNEQFF

d_gene: TRBD2
v_gene: TRBV27
abundance: once
j_gene: TRBJ2-3
CDR3nt: TGTGCCAGCATTCAGGCTAGCGGGGGGGTTCGGACAGATACGCAGTATTTT
CDR3aa: CASIQASGGVRTDTQYF

d_gene: NA
v_gene: TRBV4-1
abundance: NA
j_gene: TRBJ2-7
CDR3nt: TGCGCCAGCAGCCAAGAGGGCCTCTACGAGCAGTACTTC
CDR3aa: CASSQEGLYEQYF

d_gene: NA
v_gene: TRBV4-3
abundance: few
j_gene: TRBJ1-2
CDR3nt: TGCGCCAGCAGCCAAGATCGGGCAGGAAACTATGGCTACACCTTC
CDR3aa: CASSQDRAGNYGYTF

d_gene: TRBD1
v_gene: TRBV6-6
abundance: NA
j_gene: TRBJ2-5
CDR3nt: TGTGCCAGCAGTCCCCTACAGGGGTTGGAGACCCAGTACTTC
CDR3aa: CASSPLQGLETQYF

d_gene: TRBD1
v_gene: TRBV28
abundance: NA
j_gene: TRBJ2-5
CDR3nt: TGTGCCAGCAGTTTTTCGGGACAGGGGGCCCAAGAGACCCAGTACTTC
CDR3aa: CASSFSGQGAQETQYF

d_gene: NA
v_gene: TRBV19
abundance: NA
j_gene: TRBJ1-3
CDR3nt: TGTGCCAGTAACAGATTCGGAAACACCATATATTTT
CDR3aa: CASNRFGNTIYF

d_gene: NA
v_gene: TRBV18
abundance: NA
j_gene: TRBJ2-7
CDR3nt: TGTGCCAGCTCACCACGCGGCTCCCACGAGCAGTACTTC
CDR3aa: CASSPRGSHEQYF

d_gene: NA
v_gene: TRBV3-1/TRBV3-2
abundance: NA
j_gene: TRBJ1-3
CDR3nt: TGTGCCAGCAGCCAAGGGGTCAGGGGAGTCACTGGAAACACCATATATTTT
CDR3aa: CASSQGVRGVTGNTIYF

d_gene: NA
v_gene: TRBV3-1/TRBV3-2
abundance: NA
j_gene: TRBJ2-5
CDR3nt: TGTGCCAGCAGCCCTAGGACGGAGGGGTGGGGGGAGACCCAGTACTTC
CDR3aa: CASSPRTEGWGETQYF

d_gene: NA
v_gene: TRBV28
abundance: NA
j_gene: TRBJ2-7
CDR3nt: TGTGCCAGCAGTTTCGCGCAGGGGACCTACGAGCAGTACTTC
CDR3aa: CASSFAQGTYEQYF

d_gene: TRBD1
v_gene: TRBV18
abundance: NA
j_gene: TRBJ2-7
CDR3nt: TGTGCCAGCTCACCAGGACAGGGGACCCGCTACGAGCAGTACTTC
CDR3aa: CASSPGQGTRYEQYF

d_gene: NA
v_gene: TRBV9
abundance: NA
j_gene: TRBJ2-7
CDR3nt: TGTGCCAGCAGCGTAGCTGGGGGGTCGGACGAGCAGTACTTC
CDR3aa: CASSVAGGSDEQYF